Below, one T cell receptor beta chain is given with its context. The antigen remains undetermined. TCRdb's copy holds only in-frame clones and misses some; the assay was immunoSEQ multiplex PCR. Found here are 120,000 or so clones, 84% of them singletons; the top ten hold about 3.1%. No infections or other immune events were documented during collection. CDR3 size: 15 residues. V was shortened by 5 bases and J by 1 base, with 14 bases between the two germline ends. Germline V gene data show CDR1 as MDHEN and CDR2 as SYDVKM. This record comes from a study of identifying expanded T cells in peripheral blood. Notes on the study in general: Roughly two-week clone count variance significantly increased as total template count grew.

The receptor comes from a person aged 18 to 75 in good health. Specimen: blood. The V call is TRBV28, the J call TRBJ1-1, with D uncertain. The CDR3 spells CASSQTSAGNTEAFF. CDR3 coding DNA: TGTGCCAGCAGTCAAACCAGTGCGGGGAACACTGAAGCTTTCTTT.